This T cell receptor beta chain is from a study of blood T cell repertoires in COVID-19. At the level of the study: Samples came from the United States, Italy and Spain, spanning acute and convalescent COVID-19. Sample material is recorded as cDNA or gDNA derived from T cells, B-cell-depleted T cells, or PBMCs.

In its sample, this clone was seen once. Germline V CDR1 and CDR2: LGHDT, YNNKEL (reference sequence). V lost 0 bases to trimming and J lost 5 bases, with 7 bases between them. CDR3 size: 14 residues. Per the authors' pipeline: Estimated nucleated cell counts came from reference gene primer amplification. Assay: immunoSEQ multiplex PCR; the TCRdb copy retains only in-frame clones and omits some. From that table come the V and J calls and clone size; the DNA was used to work out D and trimming. Among about 120,000 clones listed, 75% to 90% were seen once. The V gene is TRBV3-1 (or the pseudogene TRBV3-2), the J gene TRBJ2-2; D gene uncertain. The specimen sequenced was peripheral blood. The receptor comes from a human donor with acute or convalescent COVID-19. The donor label of this sample is uncertain. CDR3 sequence: CASSQDYGTGELFF. The DNA for the CDR3 is TGTGCCAGCAGCCAAGATTACGGTACCGGGGAGCTGTTTTTT.